Listed below are T cell receptor beta chains from one sample, sequenced in a study of T cell responses to AZD1222 COVID-19 vaccine. TCRdb keeps only in-frame clones here, not all; method: immunoSEQ multiplex PCR. This sample has 150,000 to 200,000 clones, with roughly 93% found just once. Sequences were derived from peripheral blood, sampled on day 0 of AZD1222 vaccination. The receptor set was obtained from an adult in good health. Each CDR3 is given with its conserved first and last residue. The D gene is left open where the match is weak. Clone size is shown for a subset of rows, as once, few, many or a class of expanded clone.

abundance,j_gene,v_gene,d_gene,CDR3nt,CDR3aa
.,TRBJ2-1,TRBV29-1,TRBD2,TGCAGCGTTGAAGGCGGGACTAGCAATGAGCAGTTCTTC,CSVEGGTSNEQFF
.,TRBJ1-1,TRBV15,.,TGTGCCACCAGCAGTGTAAAGAGAGCTTTCTTT,CATSSVKRAFF
.,TRBJ1-5,TRBV19,TRBD1,TGTGCCAGTAGTATAGCGACAGGGCAGGATCAGCCCCAGCATTTT,CASSIATGQDQPQHF
.,TRBJ2-3,TRBV20-1,.,TGCAGTGCTAGGAGGGGAGATACGCAGTATTTT,CSARRGDTQYF
.,TRBJ1-6,TRBV15,.,TGTGCCACCAGCAGAGACGAATTGGCACCCCTCCACTTT,CATSRDELAPLHF
.,TRBJ2-5,TRBV7-7,TRBD2,TGTGCTAGCAGCTTGGCGTCTAGCGGGAGAGTCGGTGAGACCCAGTACTTC,CASSLASSGRVGETQYF
.,TRBJ1-5,TRBV5-1,TRBD1,TGCGCCAGCAGCTGGGGGACAGGGTTTGCTCAGCCCCAGCATTTT,CASSWGTGFAQPQHF
.,TRBJ2-1,TRBV12-3/TRBV12-4,TRBD1,TGTGCCAGCAGCACAGGGGGTGAGCAGTTCTTC,CASSTGGEQFF
.,TRBJ2-1,TRBV18,.,TGTGCCAGCTCACCTGGGGGAATTTCCAGACCGTTCTTC,CASSPGGISRPFF
.,TRBJ1-5,TRBV7-9,TRBD1,TGTGCCAGCAGCCCGGTCGGCAGGGGGAATCAGCCCCAGCATTTT,CASSPVGRGNQPQHF
.,TRBJ1-1,TRBV18,.,TGTGCCAGCTCACCACAGCCGAACACTGAAGCTTTCTTT,CASSPQPNTEAFF
.,TRBJ2-2,TRBV28,.,TGTGCCAGCAGTTTTTTATTGGGAAACACCGGGGAGCTGTTTTTT,CASSFLLGNTGELFF
.,TRBJ1-1,TRBV19,TRBD1,TGTGCCAGTAGTATATCCTCAGGTTTGGGGACAGGGATTATGAACACTGAAGCTTTCTTT,CASSISSGLGTGIMNTEAFF
.,TRBJ2-3,TRBV9,.,TGTGCCAGCAGCGTATTTAGCGGCCAAGATACGCAGTATTTT,CASSVFSGQDTQYF
.,TRBJ1-5,TRBV28,TRBD1,TGTGCCAGCAGCCCGACAGGGATGTTTCAGCCCCAGCATTTT,CASSPTGMFQPQHF
.,TRBJ1-5,TRBV12-3/TRBV12-4,.,TGTGCCAGCAGTTTAGGGGGGATGGAACCCCAGCATTTT,CASSLGGMEPQHF
.,TRBJ2-1,TRBV27,.,TGTGCCAGCAGTTTATCGGTCCACCTTGGGCAGTTCTTC,CASSLSVHLGQFF
.,TRBJ2-3,TRBV9,.,TGTGCCAGCAGCCCACAATATCCAGATACGCAGTATTTT,CASSPQYPDTQYF
.,TRBJ2-1,TRBV27,.,TGTGCCAGCGCCTCAGGACAATCGGCCTACAATGAGCAGTTCTTC,CASASGQSAYNEQFF
.,TRBJ2-2,TRBV9,TRBD2,TGTGCCAGCAGCGTACTAGCGGGAGGGCTAAACACCGGGGAGCTGTTTTTT,CASSVLAGGLNTGELFF
.,TRBJ1-2,TRBV27,TRBD1,TGTGCCAGCAGTTTACGACAGGGTTACTATGGCTACACCTTC,CASSLRQGYYGYTF
.,TRBJ1-3,TRBV11-2,.,TGTGCCAGCAGCACAGGGTCTGCAGGAAACACCATATATTTT,CASSTGSAGNTIYF
.,TRBJ1-6,TRBV28,TRBD1,TGTGCCAGCAGTGTAAATCAGGGGGTAAATTCACCCCTCCACTTT,CASSVNQGVNSPLHF
.,TRBJ1-1,TRBV3-1/TRBV3-2,.,TGTGCCAGCAGTGAAACCGCGCAGCCGGGGGCTTTCTTT,CASSETAQPGAFF
.,TRBJ1-4,TRBV29-1,.,TGCAGCGTTGAACGAGGGTATGGTGAAAAACTGTTTTTT,CSVERGYGEKLFF
.,TRBJ2-3,TRBV27,TRBD2,TGTGCCAGCAGTTTTTTCCCTAGCGGAAGCACAGATACGCAGTATTTT,CASSFFPSGSTDTQYF
.,TRBJ1-2,TRBV7-3,.,TGTGCCAGCAGCTTAACGGGGAAGGGCCATGGCTACACCTTC,CASSLTGKGHGYTF
few,TRBJ1-2,TRBV28,.,TGTGCCAGCAGCCCCACAGCGAACTATGGCTACACCTTC,CASSPTANYGYTF
once,TRBJ2-1,TRBV7-9,.,TGTGCCAGCAGCCGGCTAGGGAATGAGCAGTTCTTC,CASSRLGNEQFF
.,TRBJ2-7,TRBV5-5,TRBD1,TGTGCCAGCACCCAGGGGGCAGGCGACGAGCAGTACTTC,CASTQGAGDEQYF
.,TRBJ1-1,TRBV19,.,TGTGCCAGTAGCCCGAACCAGGGGTTATACACTGAAGCTTTCTTT,CASSPNQGLYTEAFF
.,TRBJ1-4,TRBV28,.,TGTGCCAGCAGTTTATCCCTGCACCGGGACCCTAATGAAAAACTGTTTTTT,CASSLSLHRDPNEKLFF
.,TRBJ2-7,TRBV20-1,.,TGCAGTGCTATAGTAGACGAGCAGTACTTC,CSAIVDEQYF
.,TRBJ1-3,TRBV4-3,.,TGCGCCAGCAGCCAAGATGAAGGGCAGGCCTCATACTTCGGAAACACCATATATTTT,CASSQDEGQASYFGNTIYF
.,TRBJ2-3,TRBV29-1,TRBD2,TGCAGCGTTGGTAGCGGGGGTAGGACGCAGTATTTT,CSVGSGGRTQYF
.,TRBJ1-5,TRBV28,TRBD1,TGTGCCAGCAGTTCAGGGGGGGGGCACGGCAATCAGCCCCAGCATTTT,CASSSGGGHGNQPQHF
.,TRBJ2-2,TRBV27,.,TGTGCCAGCAGTTTATCGCGCAGGGGGGCCGGGGAGCTGTTTTTT,CASSLSRRGAGELFF
.,TRBJ2-7,TRBV2,TRBD1,TGTGCCAGCAGACCGGGACAGGGGGCCTACGAGCAGTACTTC,CASRPGQGAYEQYF
once,TRBJ2-5,TRBV7-9,.,TGTGCCAGCAGTTGGCCTCGATTCCAATCTCAAGAGACCCAGTACTTC,CASSWPRFQSQETQYF
.,TRBJ2-2,TRBV7-6,TRBD2,TGTGCCAGCAGCTCCTTTGGACTAGCGGGAGACACCGGGGAGCTGTTTTTT,CASSSFGLAGDTGELFF
.,TRBJ2-7,TRBV28,.,TGTGCCAGCAGTTTTTCTTTTGGCAGCACCTACGAGCAGTACTTC,CASSFSFGSTYEQYF
.,TRBJ2-7,TRBV6-5,TRBD1,TGTGCCAGCACCTATACGGGACAGTCATTCTACGAGCAGTACTTC,CASTYTGQSFYEQYF
.,TRBJ1-2,TRBV19,.,TGTGCCAGTAGACCGGGACGGGGGGACTATGGCTACACCTTC,CASRPGRGDYGYTF
.,TRBJ2-7,TRBV5-1,.,TGCGCCAGCAGCTTGGGACTGGGAGTATACGAGCAGTACTTC,CASSLGLGVYEQYF